This T cell receptor beta chain was recorded in a study of CD8 T cells in ankylosing spondylitis. General study findings and limits: Typical of ankylosing spondylitis blood, it appeared, was a TCR beta motif of several highly homologous variants.

This clonotype showed up many times. What it binds is not known. Molecular-barcoded quantitative 5'-RACE produced these TCR beta libraries. TCRdb reprocessed the 5' RACE reads with MiXCR, giving one entry per CDR3 protein. Of 750,000 to 850,000 distinct CDR3 sequences in the sample, about 11% were seen once. Germline V gene data show CDR1 as MNHEY and CDR2 as SMNVEV (reference sequence). The V gene lost 0 bases and the J gene lost 6 bases, with 12 bases spanning the gap. The CDR3 totals 15 residues. Sequenced: blood, either unsorted or a sorted T cell fraction (not recorded which). The genes are TRBV27 and TRBJ1-5; no reliable D call. This sequence was found in a male donor with ankylosing spondylitis. As DNA, the CDR3 is TGTGCCAGCAGTTTATCGAGCCGGTATAGTCAGCCCCAGCATTTT. Residues: CASSLSSRYSQPQHF.